This record covers a single T cell receptor beta chain. V lost 4 bases, J lost 6 bases, and 20 bases lay in between. From germline, CDR1 is SEHNR and CDR2 FQNEAQ (reference sequence). The CDR3 spans 16 residues. The data were obtained in a study of blood T cell repertoires in COVID-19. In the study overall: From the United States, Italy and Spain came samples of acute and convalescent COVID-19. PBMCs, B-cell-depleted T cells, or T cells were the source of the cDNA or gDNA that made up the material.

In the authors' workflow: Estimation of nucleated cell counts relied on the amplification of reference gene primers. Repertoires were generated with immunoSEQ multiplex PCR, while TCRdb's copy carries only in-frame clones and drops some. For V, J and clone size, that table is used; D and trimming come from the DNA. The sample has 150,000 to 180,000 clones, 78% seen once. This TCR was recovered from a man aged 80 or over with acute or convalescent COVID-19. The sample taken for sequencing was peripheral blood. The rearrangement links TRBV7-9 to TRBJ2-3, with D perhaps TRBD1 (7 bases). In DNA form, the CDR3 reads TGTGCCAGCAGCTACCAAACAGGGGCCCGGGGGGATACGCAGTATTTT. Translating gives CASSYQTGARGDTQYF.